The 19 T cell receptor beta chains below were found in one sample sequenced in a study of Tregs in tolerant kidney transplant recipients. Assay used: immunoSEQ multiplex PCR; TCRdb lists only in-frame clones, some missing. The repertoire holds around 230,000 clones, with 84% as singletons. Sequenced sample: CD4+ T cells from blood. The source is a human donor in good health.

The chain uses TRBV20-1 and TRBJ1-2; D call uncertain. CDR3 length: 11 amino acids. The germline CDR1 and CDR2 sequences are DFQATT and SNEGSKA (reference sequence). Deletions cut 6 bases from V and 5 bases from J, with 10 bases between. In DNA form, the CDR3 reads TGCAGTGCCCCCGACACTTATGGCTACACCTTC. Translated, it gives CSAPDTYGYTF.

This clone occurred once. V gene TRBV6-5 combines with J gene TRBJ1-3, with 7 bases lining up with TRBD1. Germline V gene lookup returns CDR1 MNHEY and CDR2 SVGAGI. The junction had 9 bases not matched to a gene; V was cut back by 4 bases and J by 9 bases. This CDR3 is 14 amino acids long. CDR3 coding DNA: TGTGCCAGCAGTTCCCTAGACAGGGTGGGCACCATATATTTT. Translating gives CASSSLDRVGTIYF.

The chain carries TRBV13 and TRBJ1-1; D is possibly TRBD1 (6 bases). Trimming left V 4 bases short and J 2 bases short, with 14 bases between. This CDR3 comprises 15 residues. Germline values: CDR1 PRHDT, CDR2 FYEKMQ (reference sequence). The CDR3 DNA follows: TGTGCCAGCAGCTCCAACGGGGGGCTAAACACTGAAGCTTTCTTT. This translates into CASSSNGGLNTEAFF.

The genes are TRBV4-1 and TRBJ1-4; D gene ambiguous. V lost 4 bases and J lost 5, with 17 bases in between. The CDR3 is made up of 16 amino acids. Germline lookup yields CDR1 MGHRA and CDR2 YSYEKL. In nucleotides, the CDR3 is TGCGCCAGCAGCCCCCTTTTAGAAGGAGGGAATGAAAAACTGTTTTTT. It is translated as CASSPLLEGGNEKLFF.

V and J are TRBV19 and TRBJ2-5; D perhaps matches TRBD1 (6 bases). This CDR3 is 12 amino acids long. V shed 4 bases and J shed 5 bases, with 8 bases lying between them. The germline V gene has CDR1 LNHDA and CDR2 SQIVND (reference sequence). Here the CDR3 reads CASSTQGETQYF. The CDR3 nucleotides are TGTGCCAGTAGTACGCAGGGGGAGACCCAGTACTTC.

The chain recombines TRBV11-2 with TRBJ2-7; D is tentatively TRBD1 or TRBD2 (7 bases each). Germline-derived CDR1 and CDR2 are SGHAT and FQNNGV. The V gene lost 2 bases and the J gene lost 2 bases, with 19 bases spanning the gap. CDR3 length: 17 residues. CDR3 nucleotide sequence: TGTGCCAGCAGCTTACGGGGGGCCTGGACAGGTCCCTACGAGCAGTACTTC. It codes for CASSLRGAWTGPYEQYF. The whole variable domain, remainder taken from reference TRBV11-2 and TRBJ2-7, is EAGVAQSPRYKIIEKRQSVAFWCNPISGHATLYWYQQILGQGPKLLIQFQNNGVVDDSQLPKDRFSAERLKGVDSTLKIQPAKLEDSAVYLCASSLRGAWTGPYEQYFGPGTRLTVT.

The V gene is TRBV10-1, the J gene TRBJ2-5, with D unresolved. This CDR3 region has 16 residues. The V gene lost 2 bases and the J gene lost 4 bases, with 17 bases spanning the gap. Germline V gene lookup returns CDR1 WNHNN and CDR2 SYGVQD (reference sequence). The CDR3 protein is CASSEGLGALGETQYF. DNA of the CDR3: TGCGCCAGCAGTGAGGGTCTCGGCGCGTTGGGAGAGACCCAGTACTTC.

This chain joins TRBV5-1 and TRBJ1-2; TRBD1 matches at 7 bases. The V gene's germline CDR1 is SGHRS and CDR2 YFSETQ. This CDR3 is 15 amino acids long. The V segment lost 1 base and the J segment 1 base; nucleotides outside the gene matches: 4. CDR3 loop: CASSLTGAVNYGYTF. The DNA for the CDR3 is TGCGCCAGCAGCTTGACAGGGGCCGTTAACTATGGCTACACCTTC.

The chain combines TRBV6-5 with TRBJ2-1; 8 positions match TRBD2. Germline-derived CDR1 and CDR2 are MNHEY and SVGAGI. The CDR3 loop spans 14 amino acids. The V gene end was trimmed by 2 bases and the J gene end by 9 bases; junction bases not matched to a gene: 6. CDR3 loop: CASSYPGGVSEQFF. CDR3 in DNA: TGTGCCAGCAGTTACCCCGGGGGGGTAAGTGAGCAGTTCTTC.

The chain uses TRBV18 and TRBJ1-1, with 8 bases fitting TRBD1. Germline CDR1 is KGHSH and CDR2 is LQKENI. Trimming took 2 bases from V and 1 from J; bases not matched to a gene: 6. This CDR3 is 16 amino acids long. The CDR3 here is CASSPGQGGGNTEAFF. CDR3 DNA: TGTGCCAGCTCACCAGGACAGGGAGGAGGGAACACTGAAGCTTTCTTT.

This clone has just one count. This chain links TRBV5-1 with TRBJ1-1; unclear D gene. This CDR3 comprises 15 residues. In germline, CDR1 is SGHRS, CDR2 YFSETQ. Trimming removed 4 bases at V and 1 base at J, with 14 bases between. The CDR3 spells CASSPRTSQNTEAFF. DNA for the CDR3: TGCGCCAGCAGCCCCAGGACCTCTCAGAACACTGAAGCTTTCTTT.

This clone was seen a single time. The chain couples TRBV5-4 to TRBJ1-1, with TRBD1 matching 7 bases. Germline CDR1 is SGHNT and CDR2 is YYREEE (reference sequence). CDR3 length: 16 residues. Germline trimming cut 4 bases from V and 3 bases from J; bases unmatched to any gene: 12. DNA of the CDR3: TGTGCCAGCAGCGTCGTGGCAGGGGGGGCGCACACTGAAGCTTTCTTT. It yields the protein CASSVVAGGAHTEAFF.

This rearrangement joins TRBV9 to TRBJ2-1, with 9 bases aligning to TRBD2. Germline assignment: CDR1 SGDLS and CDR2 YYNGEE. Unmatched junction bases numbered 10, after V lost 4 bases and J lost 5 bases. CDR3 length: 16 residues. The CDR3 here is CASSLGLATANNEQFF. CDR3 sequence (DNA): TGTGCCAGCAGCCTTGGACTAGCGACGGCGAACAATGAGCAGTTCTTC.

This sequence joins TRBV4-1 and TRBJ2-2; tentatively, D is TRBD2 (5 bases). CDR3 length: 21 amino acids. V lost 0 bases and J lost 5, with 28 bases in between. Germline assignment: CDR1 MGHRA and CDR2 YSYEKL. CDR3 residues: CASSQEVLGGLVIWGTGELFF. CDR3 in DNA: TGCGCCAGCAGCCAAGAGGTCCTAGGTGGACTCGTGATCTGGGGAACCGGGGAGCTGTTTTTT.

The genes are TRBV6-5 and TRBJ2-3; no clear D. Trimming pared 3 bases from V and 4 bases from J, leaving 11 bases between. The length of the CDR3 is 14 residues. Per germline, CDR1 MNHEY and CDR2 SVGAGI. The CDR3 DNA is TGTGCCAGCAGTTATGGACCGAATGCAGATACGCAGTATTTT. Translating gives CASSYGPNADTQYF.

The chain carries TRBV30 and TRBJ2-1; TRBD2 agrees at 9 bases. Trimming at V came to 2 bases and at J to 6 bases, leaving 8 bases not matched to a gene. The CDR3 has 15 amino acids. Germline CDR1 reads GTSNPN; CDR2 reads SVGIG (reference sequence). The CDR3, as DNA: TGTGCCTGGAGTAGGGAAAGCGGGGGGCGCAATGAGCAGTTCTTC. Its translation is CAWSRESGGRNEQFF. Using reference TRBV30 and TRBJ2-1 for the parts outside the CDR3, the full variable domain is SQTIHQWPATLVQPVGSPLSLECTVEGTSNPNLYWYRQAAGRGLQLLFYSVGIGQISSEVPQNLSASRPQDRQFILSSKKLLLSDSGFYLCAWSRESGGRNEQFFGPGTRLTVL.

This clone was recorded only once. The V call is TRBV2, the J call TRBJ2-7; 8 nucleotides align to TRBD1. The germline V gene encodes CDR1 SNHLY and CDR2 FYNNEI. Trimming cost V 7 bases and J 3 bases; bases outside gene matches: 11. The CDR3 sequence is 15 residues long. DNA for the CDR3: TGTGCCAGCACTCTCGGACAGGGTGGTTACTACGAGCAGTACTTC. Protein sequence: CASTLGQGGYYEQYF.

The gene calls are TRBV18 and TRBJ2-3; tentatively, D is TRBD1 (5 bases). This CDR3 spans 12 amino acids. V was shortened by 4 bases and J by 3 bases, with 5 bases between the two germline ends. Germline V gene data show CDR1 as KGHSH and CDR2 as LQKENI. Here the CDR3 reads CASSRTTDTQYF. CDR3 in DNA: TGTGCCAGCTCACGGACAACAGATACGCAGTATTTT.

This sequence joins TRBV12-5 and TRBJ1-6; a possible D gene is TRBD1 (5 bases). The CDR3 is made up of 12 amino acids. Germline V gene data show CDR1 as LGHNT and CDR2 as FRNRAP. The ends were cut back, 4 bases at V and 12 bases at J, with 10 bases in the middle. This CDR3 is CASGSGPGPLHF. The CDR3 nucleotides read TGTGCTAGTGGTTCGGGGCCGGGACCCCTCCACTTT.